The sequence of this T cell receptor beta chain was determined in a study of shared clonotypes between healthy human individuals. The overall study: Sampling drew on donors who were a couple of women and a few men aged 18 to 49.

A note on this clone: What it binds is unknown.

Notes on the study in general: Across a handful of donors, naive CD4 shared 5% to 6%, naive CD8 over 3%, memory CD4 roughly 2.1%, memory CD8 about 0.4%. Sequencing depth was expected to influence donor clonotype sharing.

Donors had no recently reported acute infections or vaccinations and were HIV-negative. Trimming cost V 6 bases and J 3 bases; bases outside gene matches: 7. The CDR3 covers 15 residues. Germline V gene data show CDR1 as MNHNS and CDR2 as SASEGT. The data were produced by immunoSEQ multiplex PCR, yet TCRdb's version contains in-frame clones alone and is incomplete. Here the sample spans some 700,000 clones, about nine tenths being singletons. The chain links TRBV6-1 to TRBJ2-2; 7 bases map to TRBD2. This TCR came from a man between 18 and 29 years old in good health. Some clones in this sample may be carry-over from other donors' samples. Sample: memory CD8+ T cells from PBMCs. Subset given: CD45RO+ cells pooled with CCR7-negative TemRA cells. CDR3 sequence: CASRSLADYTGELFF. Here the CDR3 DNA reads TGTGCCAGCAGATCCCTAGCGGATTACACCGGGGAGCTGTTTTTT.